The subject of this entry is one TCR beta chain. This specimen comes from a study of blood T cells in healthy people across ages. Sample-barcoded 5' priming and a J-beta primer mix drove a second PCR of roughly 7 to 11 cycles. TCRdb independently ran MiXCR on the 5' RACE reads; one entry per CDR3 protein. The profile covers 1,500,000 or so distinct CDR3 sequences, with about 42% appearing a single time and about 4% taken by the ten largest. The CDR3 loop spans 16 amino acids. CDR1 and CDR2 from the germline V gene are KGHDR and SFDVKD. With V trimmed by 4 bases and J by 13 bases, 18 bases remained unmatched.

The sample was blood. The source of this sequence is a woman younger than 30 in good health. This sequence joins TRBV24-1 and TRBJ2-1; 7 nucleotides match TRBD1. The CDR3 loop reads CATSDYPQQDRSYQFF. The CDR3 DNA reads TGTGCCACCAGTGACTACCCACAACAGGACAGGTCCTATCAGTTCTTC.